This T cell receptor (beta chain) was sequenced for a study of shared clonotypes between healthy human individuals (dated by TCRdb to the early 2020s). About the full investigation: The cohort comprised two women and three men aged 18 to 49 years. For each donor, three plates each were used for CD4 naive and CD4 memory, two plates were used for CD8 naive, and one plate was used for CD8 memory. The study deeply sequenced blood TCR repertoires of five healthy adults to estimate repertoire size and the extent of clonotype sharing between individuals. To increase sequencing depth and limit assay-specific biases, TCR repertoire library preparation and sequencing were carried out by different laboratories using diverse techniques. Leukapheresis yielded between about 0.9 and 9.5 billion PBMCs per donor. Paper-wide results and their limitations: Sampling was restricted to blood, and TCR repertoires in tissues likely differ from the TCR repertoires found in blood. Higher generation probabilities were observed for clonotypes shared by all four sorted-subset donors than for non-shared clonotypes. Incomplete sequencing was indicated by rarefaction of sorted-subset datasets, despite the large sequencing depth. Based on pairwise subsampling, the degree of clonotype sharing among donors was expected to be affected by sequencing depth. Naive subsets generally had larger estimated clonotype richness than memory subsets. Because the study included only a small number of donors, the genetic and exposure-history diversity represented was limited. About 5% of naive CD4, around 3.6% of naive CD8, approximately 2.2% of memory CD4, and roughly 0.4% of memory CD8 clonotypes were shared across a few donors.

This clone appeared a single time. Its antigen remains undetermined. No clone much larger than this one lies a single base away; base qualities are absent. Healthy HIV-negative adults with no recently reported acute infections or vaccinations were included as donors. All donors were Caucasian adults living in Nashville, Tennessee, USA. CD4+ T cells were enriched by magnetic negative selection; naive cells were then positively selected on CD45RA, and the negative fraction formed the memory subset. Blood was collected by leukapheresis, and PBMCs were isolated by Ficoll-Histopaque density gradient centrifugation and then cryopreserved in liquid nitrogen vapor phase. Analytical flow cytometry was used to check the purity and quantity of every magnetically sorted T cell population. Each sorted fraction had its genomic DNA isolated and then quantified by UV absorbance on a Nanodrop 2000c. TCR CDR3 regions were amplified from genomic DNA by multiplex PCR using the deep immunoSEQ assay. Genomic DNA extracted from each cell subset was distributed evenly over all wells of several immunoSEQ 96-well plates, and each plate served as one replicate. For sorted subsets, around 200 ng genomic DNA, equal to tens of thousands of T cell genomes, was loaded into each replicate PCR. Purified libraries were measured with a Qubit 3.0 fluorometer, size-checked on a Bioanalyzer 2100, and measured again with the KAPA Library Quantification kit. Each immunoSEQ 96-well plate was sequenced on its own single-read 150-cycle Illumina NextSeq 550 flow cell. On the study's bioinformatics: Because the immunoSEQ output held only junctional sequences and lacked quality scores, the filtering could not match the filtering applied to full-length reads. To assign V/J genes and CDR3, sequences were annotated against IMGT germline references using PyIR, a Python wrapper for IgBLAST v1.9. Reads were filtered out if the reads had weak V/J assignments (E-value above 1e-6), no CDR3, stop codons, out-of-frame junctions, or ambiguous translated residues. V3J clonotypes were defined by identical inferred V gene, J gene, and CDR3 amino acid sequence. The percentage overlap between two repertoires was calculated by dividing the number of shared unique clonotypes by the size of the smaller repertoire. Richness of each repertoire was evaluated using RTK rarefaction, the Chao1 estimator, and Recon v2.1 estimates of unobserved clonotypes. Generation probabilities for all TCRbeta clonotypes obtained by the gDNA method from a handful of donors were computed using OLGA. TCRdb holds this immuneACCESS table with in-frame rearrangements only. Some clones are missing; in checked studies, unresolved V genes explain under half, and the rest has no known cause. V and J calls and clone size are copied from that table; D and trimming were computed from the DNA. This sample lists some 360,000 clones; around four fifths were detected once. The leading ten clones occupy around 9.3% of the sample.

Per the germline V gene, SGHTA is the CDR1 and FQGNSA is the CDR2. The CDR3, cysteine through phenylalanine, is 16 amino acids long. Just the 48-base CDR3 DNA is kept, in frame starting at base 1. V is trimmed back by 5 bases and J by 3 bases, and the junction contains 9 bases that no gene match accounts for. Sequenced input: memory CD4+ T cells sorted from blood. The sample's cell subset or site label is to be understood as: CD45RA-negative fraction. The TCR sequence derives from a young man in good health. This receptor chain uses TRBV7-2 and TRBJ2-4; TRBD1 aligns with 8 central bases. The CDR3 region reads CASSPRTGLVKNIQYF. The nucleotides read TGTGCCAGCAGCCCAAGGACAGGGTTGGTCAAAAACATTCAGTACTTC.